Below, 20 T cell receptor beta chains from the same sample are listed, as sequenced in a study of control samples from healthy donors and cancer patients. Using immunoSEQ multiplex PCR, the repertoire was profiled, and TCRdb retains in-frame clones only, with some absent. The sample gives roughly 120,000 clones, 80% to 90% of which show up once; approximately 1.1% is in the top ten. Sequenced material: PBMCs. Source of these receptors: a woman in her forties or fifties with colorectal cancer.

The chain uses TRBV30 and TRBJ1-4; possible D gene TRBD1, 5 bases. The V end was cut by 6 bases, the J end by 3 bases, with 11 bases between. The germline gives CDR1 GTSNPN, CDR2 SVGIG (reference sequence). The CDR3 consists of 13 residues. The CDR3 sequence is CACRQYSNEKLFF. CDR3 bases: TGTGCCTGCAGACAGTATTCTAATGAAAAACTGTTTTTT. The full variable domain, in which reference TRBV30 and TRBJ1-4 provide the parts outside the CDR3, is SQTIHQWPATLVQPVGSPLSLECTVEGTSNPNLYWYRQAAGRGLQLLFYSVGIGQISSEVPQNLSASRPQDRQFILSSKKLLLSDSGFYLCACRQYSNEKLFFGSGTQLSVL.

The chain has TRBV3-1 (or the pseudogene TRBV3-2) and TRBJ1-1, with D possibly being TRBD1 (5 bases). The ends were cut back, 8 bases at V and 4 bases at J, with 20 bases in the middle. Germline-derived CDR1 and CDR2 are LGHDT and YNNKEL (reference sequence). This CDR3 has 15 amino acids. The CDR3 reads CASRQRGSQGTEAFF. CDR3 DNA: TGTGCCAGCCGACAACGAGGGTCGCAGGGCACTGAAGCTTTCTTT.

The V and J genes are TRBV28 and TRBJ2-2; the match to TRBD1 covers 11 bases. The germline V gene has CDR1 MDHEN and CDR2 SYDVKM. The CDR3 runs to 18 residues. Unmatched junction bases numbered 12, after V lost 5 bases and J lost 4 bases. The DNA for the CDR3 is TGTGCCAGCAGTCGGGACAGGGGGAGTCATGGTTCCACCGGGGAGCTGTTTTTT. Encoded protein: CASSRDRGSHGSTGELFF.

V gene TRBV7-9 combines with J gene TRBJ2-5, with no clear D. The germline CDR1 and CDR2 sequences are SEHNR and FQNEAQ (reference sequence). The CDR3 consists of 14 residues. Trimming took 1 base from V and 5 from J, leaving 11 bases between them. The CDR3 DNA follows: TGTGCCAGCAGCTTAGTTGCAGGACGGGAGACCCAGTACTTC. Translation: CASSLVAGRETQYF. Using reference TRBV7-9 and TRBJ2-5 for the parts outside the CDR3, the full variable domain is DTGVSQNPRHKITKRGQNVTFRCDPISEHNRLYWYRQTLGQGPEFLTYFQNEAQLEKSRLLSDRFSAERPKGSFSTLEIQRTEQGDSAMYLCASSLVAGRETQYFGPGTRLLVL.

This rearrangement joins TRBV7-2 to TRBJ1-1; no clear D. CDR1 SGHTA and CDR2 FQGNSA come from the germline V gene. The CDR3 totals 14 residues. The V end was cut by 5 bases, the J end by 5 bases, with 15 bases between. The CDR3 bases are TGTGCCAGCAGCAAAACCCGTCCAGGAACTGAAGCTTTCTTT. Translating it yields CASSKTRPGTEAFF.

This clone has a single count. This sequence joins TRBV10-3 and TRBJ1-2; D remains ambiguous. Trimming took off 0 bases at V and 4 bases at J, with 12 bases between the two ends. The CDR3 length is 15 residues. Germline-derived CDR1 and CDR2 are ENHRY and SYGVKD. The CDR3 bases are TGTGCCATCAGTGAGTCTCTCAGCCCAGTCTATGGCTACACCTTC. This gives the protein CAISESLSPVYGYTF.

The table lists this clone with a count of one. CDR3 in amino acids: CSVGGAPGQTQYF. As DNA, the CDR3 is TGCAGCGTTGGGGGGGCCCCGGGGCAGACCCAGTACTTC. This chain uses TRBV29-1 with TRBJ2-5; D assignment may be TRBD1 or TRBD2 (6 bases each). Deletions cut 4 bases from V and 6 bases from J, with 15 bases between. This CDR3 is 13 amino acids long. Germline loops: CDR1 SQVTM, CDR2 ANQGSEA.

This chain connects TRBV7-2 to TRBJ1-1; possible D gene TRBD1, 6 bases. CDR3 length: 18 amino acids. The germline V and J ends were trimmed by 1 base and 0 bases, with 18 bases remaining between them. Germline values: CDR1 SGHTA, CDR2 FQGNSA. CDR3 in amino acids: CASSLEGLGAGVNTEAFF. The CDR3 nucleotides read TGTGCCAGCAGCTTAGAGGGACTGGGGGCCGGGGTGAACACTGAAGCTTTCTTT.

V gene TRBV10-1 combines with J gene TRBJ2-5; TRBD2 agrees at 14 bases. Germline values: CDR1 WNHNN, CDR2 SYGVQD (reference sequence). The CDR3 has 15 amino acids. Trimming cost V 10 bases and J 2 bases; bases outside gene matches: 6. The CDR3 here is CATRTSGGLQETQYF. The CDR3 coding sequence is TGCGCCACCAGGACTAGCGGGGGGCTACAAGAGACCCAGTACTTC.

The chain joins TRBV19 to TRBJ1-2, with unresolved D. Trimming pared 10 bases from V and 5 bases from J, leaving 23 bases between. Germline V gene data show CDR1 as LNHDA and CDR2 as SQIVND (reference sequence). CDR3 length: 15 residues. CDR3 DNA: TGTGCCACCTCAAAAGCCGCCTCAGCCCTATATGGCTACACCTTC. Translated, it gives CATSKAASALYGYTF.

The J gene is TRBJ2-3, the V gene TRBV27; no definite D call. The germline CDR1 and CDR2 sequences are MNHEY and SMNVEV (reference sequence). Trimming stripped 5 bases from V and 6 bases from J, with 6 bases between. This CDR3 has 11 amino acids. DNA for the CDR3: TGTGCCAGCAGTGTTGAGGATACGCAGTATTTT. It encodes CASSVEDTQYF.

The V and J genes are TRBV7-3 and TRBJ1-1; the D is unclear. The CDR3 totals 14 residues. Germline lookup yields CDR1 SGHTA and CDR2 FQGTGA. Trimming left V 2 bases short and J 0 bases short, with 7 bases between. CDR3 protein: CASSLGLMNTEAFF. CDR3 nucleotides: TGTGCCAGCAGCTTAGGGCTCATGAACACTGAAGCTTTCTTT.

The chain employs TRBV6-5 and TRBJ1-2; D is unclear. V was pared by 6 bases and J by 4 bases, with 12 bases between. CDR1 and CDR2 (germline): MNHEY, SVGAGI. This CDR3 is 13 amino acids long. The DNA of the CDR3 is TGTGCCAGCAGAGAGACACCGGTCTATGGCTACACCTTC. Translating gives CASRETPVYGYTF.

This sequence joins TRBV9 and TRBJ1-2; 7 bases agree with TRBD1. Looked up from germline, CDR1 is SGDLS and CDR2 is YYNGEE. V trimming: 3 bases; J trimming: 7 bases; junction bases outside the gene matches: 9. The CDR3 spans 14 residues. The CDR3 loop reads CASSARQGLGGYTF. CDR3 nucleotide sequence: TGTGCCAGCAGCGCCAGACAGGGCTTAGGTGGCTACACCTTC. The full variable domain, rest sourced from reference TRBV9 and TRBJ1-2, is DSGVTQTPKHLITATGQRVTLRCSPRSGDLSVYWYQQSLDQGLQFLIQYYNGEERAKGNILERFSAQQFPDLHSELNLSSLELGDSALYFCASSARQGLGGYTFGSGTRLTVV.

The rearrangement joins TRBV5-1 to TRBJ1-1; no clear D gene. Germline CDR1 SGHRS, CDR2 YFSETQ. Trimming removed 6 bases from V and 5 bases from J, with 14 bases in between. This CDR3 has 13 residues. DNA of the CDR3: TGCGCCAGCAATCTAGGTGTAGGGACTGAAGCTTTCTTT. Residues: CASNLGVGTEAFF.

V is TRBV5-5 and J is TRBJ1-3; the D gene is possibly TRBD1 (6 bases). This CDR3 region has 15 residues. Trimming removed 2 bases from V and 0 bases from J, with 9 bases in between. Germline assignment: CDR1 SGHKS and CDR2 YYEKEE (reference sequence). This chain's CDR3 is CASSFGGASGNTIYF. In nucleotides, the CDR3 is TGTGCCAGCAGCTTTGGGGGGGCCTCTGGAAACACCATATATTTT.

This CDR3 is CATSRGRQGEQYF. The CDR3 DNA sequence: TGTGCCACCAGCAGAGGCCGACAGGGCGAGCAGTACTTC. The chain combines TRBV15 with TRBJ2-7; TRBD1 matches at 7 bases. V lost 1 base, J lost 6 bases, and 3 bases stayed unmatched. The germline gives CDR1 LNHNV, CDR2 YYDKDF (reference sequence). The CDR3 covers 13 residues. Using reference TRBV15 and TRBJ2-7 for the parts outside the CDR3, the full variable domain is DAMVIQNPRYQVTQFGKPVTLSCSQTLNHNVMYWYQQKSSQAPKLLFHYYDKDFNNEADTPDNFQSRRPNTSFCFLDIRSPGLGDTAMYLCATSRGRQGEQYFGPGTRLTVT.

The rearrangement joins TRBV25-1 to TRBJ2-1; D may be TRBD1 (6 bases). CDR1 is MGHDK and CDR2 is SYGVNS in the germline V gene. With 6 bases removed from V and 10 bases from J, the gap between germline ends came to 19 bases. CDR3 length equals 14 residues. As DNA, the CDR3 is TGTGCCAGCAGCACATCCAATGGGGGCCTGGAGCAGTTCTTC. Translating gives CASSTSNGGLEQFF.

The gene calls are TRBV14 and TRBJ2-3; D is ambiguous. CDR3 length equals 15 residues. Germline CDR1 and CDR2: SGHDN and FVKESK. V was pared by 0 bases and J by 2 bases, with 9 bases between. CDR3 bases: TGTGCCAGCAGCCAAGAGGGCTACCACACAGATACGCAGTATTTT. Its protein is CASSQEGYHTDTQYF.

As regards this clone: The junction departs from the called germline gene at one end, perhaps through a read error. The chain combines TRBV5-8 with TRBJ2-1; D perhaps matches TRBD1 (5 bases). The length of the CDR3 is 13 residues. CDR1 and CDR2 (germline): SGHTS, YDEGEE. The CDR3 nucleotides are TGTGCCAGCATCTTGGGCAGGGCTCGGGAGCAGTTCTTC. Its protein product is CASILGRAREQFF.